This is a list of T cell receptor beta chains from one sample in a study of radiotherapy plus CTLA-4 blockade in lung cancer. The table came from immunoSEQ multiplex PCR; TCRdb's copy has only in-frame clones and leaves some out. The table has 35,000 to 50,000 clones, 73% seen once. The specimen was peripheral blood, collected from a patient treated with radiotherapy plus ipilimumab. The receptors here all came from a human donor with non-small cell lung cancer who had a complete response to radiotherapy plus ipilimumab. Each CDR3 is given with its conserved first and last residue. The D gene is left open where the match is weak. Clone sizes are given selectively: once, few, many, or a class where the clone is expanded.

.	.	TRBV19	TRBJ1-2	CASSEQPYYGGYTF	TGTGCCAGTAGCGAACAACCTTACTATGGTGGCTACACCTTC
TRBD2	.	TRBV27	TRBJ2-1	CASSLSYTVLAGGSYNEQFF	TGTGCCAGCAGTTTATCCTATACCGTGCTAGCGGGAGGCTCCTACAATGAGCAGTTCTTC
TRBD1	.	TRBV9	TRBJ2-6	CASSARDSYGLGANVLTF	TGTGCCAGCAGCGCCAGGGACAGCTATGGGCTGGGGGCCAACGTCCTGACTTTC
TRBD1	.	TRBV18	TRBJ1-2	CASSPGTGVVGYTF	TGTGCCAGCTCACCCGGGACAGGGGTTGTTGGCTACACCTTC
.	.	TRBV28	TRBJ2-7	CASTSNSLYEQYF	TGTGCCAGCACCTCAAACAGCCTTTACGAGCAGTACTTC
.	.	TRBV30	TRBJ2-7	CAWSVHTGSYEQYF	TGTGCCTGGAGTGTACATACAGGGTCCTACGAGCAGTACTTC
TRBD1	.	TRBV9	TRBJ1-1	CASSVGQGNTEAFF	TGTGCCAGCAGCGTAGGACAGGGGAACACTGAAGCTTTCTTT
.	.	TRBV25-1	TRBJ2-7	CASGRGWPYEQYF	TGTGCCAGCGGCCGGGGGTGGCCCTACGAGCAGTACTTC
TRBD1	few	TRBV18	TRBJ1-1	CASSPGRQGLRAFF	TGTGCCAGCTCACCAGGTCGACAGGGGCTGCGAGCTTTCTTT
TRBD1	.	TRBV7-9	TRBJ2-2	CASSLLYILRGLSTGELFF	TGTGCCAGCAGCTTACTATACATTCTGAGGGGGCTGAGCACCGGGGAGCTGTTTTTT
TRBD2	once	TRBV7-6	TRBJ2-1	CASSSPFGSLAGSLYNEQFF	TGTGCCAGCAGCTCCCCTTTTGGTTCGCTAGCGGGGTCCTTGTACAATGAGCAGTTCTTC
TRBD1	.	TRBV28	TRBJ2-7	CASSSTGTGGHEQYF	TGTGCCAGCAGTTCCACCGGGACAGGGGGCCACGAGCAGTACTTC
TRBD1	.	TRBV30	TRBJ1-1	CAWTRGVNTEAFF	TGTGCCTGGACCAGGGGGGTGAACACTGAAGCTTTCTTT
.	.	TRBV7-9	TRBJ1-1	CASKETVNTEAFF	TGTGCCAGCAAGGAGACAGTGAACACTGAAGCTTTCTTT
TRBD2	few	TRBV11-2	TRBJ2-5	CASSLDGRLAGEKTQYF	TGTGCCAGCAGCTTAGATGGAAGACTAGCGGGGGAAAAGACCCAGTACTTC
.	.	TRBV6-1	TRBJ1-5	CASTRGPGEPQHF	TGTGCCAGCACGCGCGGGCCGGGGGAGCCCCAGCATTTT
TRBD2	.	TRBV6-6	TRBJ2-3	CAAKRGMGADTQYF	TGTGCCGCGAAGCGGGGGATGGGCGCAGATACGCAGTATTTT
.	few	TRBV5-1	TRBJ2-3	CASSFKGAVKDTQYF	TGCGCCAGCAGCTTCAAAGGGGCGGTGAAAGATACGCAGTATTTT
TRBD1	few	TRBV7-9	TRBJ1-5	CASSPGQGRSTNQPQHF	TGTGCCAGCAGCCCGGGACAGGGGCGCTCTACCAATCAGCCCCAGCATTTT
.	once	TRBV28	TRBJ2-3	CASSLGGPADTQYF	TGTGCCAGCAGTTTAGGCGGGCCAGCAGATACGCAGTATTTT
.	.	TRBV7-3	TRBJ2-7	CASSLWAGYEQYF	TGTGCCAGCAGCTTATGGGCAGGGTACGAGCAGTACTTC
TRBD1	.	TRBV18	TRBJ2-7	CASSPEKGAPYEQYF	TGTGCCAGCTCACCGGAGAAGGGGGCGCCCTACGAGCAGTACTTC
TRBD1	.	TRBV18	TRBJ2-7	CASSPTGQGAYEQYF	TGTGCCAGCTCACCAACGGGACAGGGGGCGTACGAGCAGTACTTC
.	once	TRBV18	TRBJ1-1	CASSLDSMNTEAFF	TGTGCCAGCTCCCTGGACAGCATGAACACTGAAGCTTTCTTT
TRBD1	.	TRBV7-2	TRBJ1-2	CASSLARTGASNYGYTF	TGTGCCAGCAGCTTAGCGCGGACAGGGGCCTCTAACTATGGCTACACCTTC
.	.	TRBV5-1	TRBJ2-3	CASSFLPLQGRGADTQYF	TGCGCCAGCAGCTTTCTACCCCTTCAGGGCAGGGGAGCAGATACGCAGTATTTT
.	few	TRBV10-2	TRBJ2-2	CASRGENTGELFF	TGCGCCAGCAGGGGCGAGAACACCGGGGAGCTGTTTTTT
TRBD1	.	TRBV30	TRBJ2-1	CAWSFHPGQGENEQFF	TGTGCCTGGAGTTTTCACCCGGGACAGGGGGAAAATGAGCAGTTCTTC
TRBD2	.	TRBV10-1	TRBJ2-1	CASSEGWSGGNNEQFF	TGCGCCAGCAGTGAGGGGTGGTCGGGGGGGAACAATGAGCAGTTCTTC
TRBD1	.	TRBV15	TRBJ2-7	CATSRVDRVAEQYF	TGTGCCACCAGCAGAGTGGACAGGGTCGCCGAGCAGTACTTC
.	.	TRBV7-2	TRBJ1-2	CASSLDGKGGGYTF	TGTGCCAGCAGCTTAGACGGGAAGGGAGGGGGCTACACCTTC
TRBD1	.	TRBV19	TRBJ1-1	CASSTRQGARTEAFF	TGTGCCAGTAGTACCAGACAGGGGGCGCGGACTGAAGCTTTCTTT
TRBD1	.	TRBV5-4	TRBJ2-3	CASSLVTGGWDTQYF	TGTGCCAGCAGCTTGGTTACAGGGGGCTGGGATACGCAGTATTTT
.	.	TRBV9	TRBJ1-4	CASSVSPTASNEKLFF	TGTGCCAGCAGCGTAAGTCCGACAGCCTCAAATGAAAAACTGTTTTTT
.	.	TRBV5-1	TRBJ2-1	CASSPHRGSNNEQFF	TGCGCCAGCAGCCCACATCGGGGGTCGAACAATGAGCAGTTCTTC
TRBD1	.	TRBV18	TRBJ1-1	CASSRYIRDRIMNTEAFF	TGTGCCAGCTCACGTTACATCCGGGACAGGATTATGAACACTGAAGCTTTCTTT
TRBD1	.	TRBV5-5	TRBJ2-2	CASSKGQYTGELFF	TGTGCCAGCAGCAAGGGACAGTACACCGGGGAGCTGTTTTTT
.	.	TRBV18	TRBJ1-1	CASSPRQNTEAFF	TGTGCCAGCTCACCACGGCAGAACACTGAAGCTTTCTTT
TRBD1	few	TRBV6-1	TRBJ1-2	CASRHRDRGFGYTF	TGTGCCAGCAGGCATAGGGACAGGGGGTTTGGCTACACCTTC
TRBD1	few	TRBV19	TRBJ1-5	CASKRTGIVLQPQHF	TGTGCCAGTAAGAGGACAGGGATTGTTCTTCAGCCCCAGCATTTT
.	.	TRBV6-5	TRBJ2-2	CASSFGQHTGELFF	TGTGCCAGCAGTTTTGGACAGCACACCGGGGAGCTGTTTTTT
.	.	TRBV7-9	TRBJ1-1	CASSFTFNTEAFF	TGTGCCAGCAGTTTTACTTTCAACACTGAAGCTTTCTTT
.	.	TRBV21-1	TRBJ1-2	CASSRTGENGYTF	TGTGCCAGCAGCAGAACAGGGGAAAATGGCTACACCTTC
TRBD1	.	TRBV19	TRBJ2-2	CASTMQGVVGELFF	TGTGCCAGTACTATGCAGGGGGTGGTCGGGGAGCTGTTTTTT
TRBD2	.	TRBV19	TRBJ2-1	CASSQRGGAYNEQFF	TGTGCCAGTAGTCAGCGGGGCGGGGCCTACAATGAGCAGTTCTTC
TRBD1	.	TRBV7-9	TRBJ2-7	CASSSRTGVGYEQYF	TGTGCCAGCAGCTCCAGGACAGGGGTCGGCTACGAGCAGTACTTC
.	.	TRBV10-3	TRBJ1-6	CAISETASNSPLHF	TGTGCCATCAGTGAGACAGCATCAAATTCACCCCTCCACTTT
TRBD2	.	TRBV6-5	TRBJ2-4	CASSSGLAGGLNIQYF	TGTGCCAGCAGTTCGGGACTAGCGGGAGGACTAAACATTCAGTACTTC
.	.	TRBV11-3	TRBJ2-1	CASSLGLARSQQFF	TGTGCCAGCAGCTTAGGATTAGCGCGATCACAGCAGTTCTTC
TRBD2	.	TRBV4-1	TRBJ2-7	CASSRSRTSGGAGEQYF	TGCGCCAGCAGCCGATCCAGGACTAGCGGGGGGGCCGGGGAGCAGTACTTC
.	.	TRBV18	TRBJ2-2	CASSPLPEAGELFF	TGTGCCAGCTCACCACTTCCGGAGGCCGGGGAGCTGTTTTTT
.	.	TRBV29-1	TRBJ2-5	CSVDPAGKETQYF	TGCAGCGTTGACCCCGCAGGGAAAGAGACCCAGTACTTC
.	.	TRBV18	TRBJ1-1	CASSWLKNTEAFF	TGTGCCAGCTCCTGGCTGAAGAACACTGAAGCTTTCTTT
TRBD2	few	TRBV10-3	TRBJ2-3	CAISDVSGTDTQYF	TGTGCCATCAGTGACGTTAGCGGGACAGATACGCAGTATTTT
TRBD2	many	TRBV28	TRBJ2-1	CASKREGDNEQFF	TGTGCCAGTAAGCGGGAGGGTGATAATGAGCAGTTCTTC
.	.	TRBV27	TRBJ2-3	CASSPGTTGDTQYF	TGTGCCAGTTCCCCCGGGACAACTGGGGATACGCAGTATTTT
.	.	TRBV19	TRBJ1-6	CASSEETGKFINSPLHF	TGTGCCAGTAGTGAAGAAACAGGGAAATTTATTAATTCACCCCTCCACTTT
.	many	TRBV4-3	TRBJ2-7	CASSQETDKRYEQYF	TGCGCCAGCAGCCAAGAGACAGACAAAAGATACGAGCAGTACTTC
TRBD1	few	TRBV11-2	TRBJ1-4	CASSPMGQGNEKLFF	TGTGCCAGCAGCCCCATGGGACAGGGTAATGAAAAACTGTTTTTT